A selection of T cell receptor beta chains follows, all from one sample in a study of CD8 T cells in ankylosing spondylitis. MiXCR, applied by TCRdb to the 5' RACE reads, yields one record per CDR3 protein. Here the sample spans about 39,000 distinct CDR3 sequences, around 3% being singletons. Sequenced material: blood, either unsorted or a sorted T cell fraction (not recorded which). Receptors were obtained from a male donor with ankylosing spondylitis or in good health (not recorded which). Both conserved end residues are part of each CDR3. The D gene is left open where the match is weak. Size values are once, few and many counts, or a class for expanded clones, and some rows have none.

abundance	v_gene	j_gene	d_gene	CDR3aa	CDR3nt
-	TRBV9	TRBJ1-6	-	CASSVDTYYSPLHF	TGTGCCAGCAGCGTTGACACCTACTATTCACCCCTCCACTTT
-	TRBV9	TRBJ1-6	-	CASSVGAGNSPLHF	TGTGCCAGCAGCGTAGGGGCCGGTAATTCACCCCTCCACTTT
few	TRBV9	TRBJ2-2	TRBD1	CASSEDRTGLTGELFF	TGTGCCAGCAGCGAAGACAGGACAGGGTTAACCGGGGAGCTGTTTTTT
many	TRBV9	TRBJ2-6	-	CASSVGNLAANVLTF	TGTGCCAGCAGCGTAGGTAATCTTGCCGCCAACGTCCTGACTTTC
many	TRBV9	TRBJ2-3	-	CASSVGSRATDTQYF	TGTGCCAGCAGCGTAGGGTCTAGGGCCACAGATACGCAGTATTTT
many	TRBV9	TRBJ2-1	TRBD2	CASSGGGGYSNEQFF	TGTGCCAGCAGCGGGGGGGGAGGTTACTCCAATGAGCAGTTCTTC
many	TRBV9	TRBJ2-2	-	CASSVRRNTGELFF	TGTGCCAGCAGCGTGAGGAGGAACACCGGGGAGCTGTTTTTT
many	TRBV9	TRBJ2-1	-	CASSVGGGGFYNEQFF	TGTGCCAGCAGCGTAGGTGGGGGTGGGTTCTACAATGAGCAGTTCTTC
many	TRBV9	TRBJ1-4	-	CASSVGDREKLFF	TGTGCCAGCAGCGTAGGCGATCGTGAAAAACTGTTTTTT
many	TRBV9	TRBJ2-1	TRBD2	CASSGGGEQFF	TGTGCCAGCAGCGGGGGGGGTGAGCAGTTCTTC
many	TRBV9	TRBJ2-1	TRBD2	CASSVGASGGGYNEQFF	TGTGCCAGCAGCGTAGGGGCTAGCGGGGGCGGCTACAATGAGCAGTTCTTC
many	TRBV9	TRBJ2-3	-	CASSVPGPDTQYF	TGTGCCAGCAGCGTCCCGGGCCCGGATACGCAGTATTTT
many	TRBV9	TRBJ2-5	-	CASSPGSETQYF	TGTGCCAGCAGCCCGGGGAGCGAGACCCAGTACTTC
many	TRBV9	TRBJ2-2	TRBD2	CASSVATTSGRSRELFF	TGTGCCAGCAGCGTGGCCACCACTAGCGGGAGGAGCCGGGAGCTGTTTTTT
many	TRBV9	TRBJ2-2	-	CASTEGPNTGELFF	TGTGCCAGCACGGAGGGGCCGAACACCGGGGAGCTGTTTTTT
many	TRBV9	TRBJ2-3	TRBD2	CASSALGTTPTDTQYF	TGTGCCAGCAGCGCACTAGGGACTACTCCAACAGATACGCAGTATTTT
many	TRBV3-1	TRBJ1-3	TRBD1	CASSRTGGGNTIYF	TGTGCCAGCAGCCGGACAGGGGGTGGAAACACCATATATTTT
many	TRBV9	TRBJ2-2	-	CASSPKDTGELFF	TGTGCCAGCAGCCCAAAAGACACCGGGGAGCTGTTTTTT
many	TRBV9	TRBJ2-5	TRBD2	CASSGSGGALVETQYF	TGTGCCAGCAGCGGTAGCGGGGGGGCCCTGGTTGAGACCCAGTACTTC
many	TRBV9	TRBJ2-5	-	CASSDTRGGETQYF	TGTGCCAGCAGCGACACCAGAGGGGGAGAGACCCAGTACTTC